The source of this T cell receptor (beta chain) is a study of CD8 T cells in Susac syndrome. Germline values: CDR1 MNHEY, CDR2 SVGEGT. The CDR3 length is 15 residues. V dropped 8 bases and J dropped 2; count of bases not matched to a gene: 10. A quantity of roughly 0.5 to 1 ug RNA underwent reverse transcription using random hexamers. Across 54 Vbeta and 13 Jbeta, TCR beta CDR3 was amplified with immunoSEQ multiplex PCR. TCRdb redid the calling of the immunoSEQ multiplex PCR reads with MiXCR, one entry per CDR3 protein. The profile shows over 140,000 distinct CDR3 sequences, around 93% of them singletons.

This clonotype originated in a human donor with Susac syndrome. The sequencing input was CD4+ T cells from PBMCs. The chain recombines TRBV6-2 or TRBV6-3 with TRBJ1-2; 8 bases fit TRBD1. This chain's CDR3 is CASQNARGPNYGYTF. The CDR3 DNA is TGTGCCAGCCAAAACGCCAGGGGGCCGAACTATGGCTACACCTTC.